The entry below describes one TCR beta chain. The V gene's germline CDR1 is KGHDR and CDR2 SFDVKD. With 8 bases removed from V and 0 bases from J, the gap between germline ends came to 14 bases. This CDR3 has 15 residues. This sample is drawn from a study of blood T cells in healthy people across ages. Next came a second PCR, run for about 6 to 11 cycles, which used a sample-barcoded 5' primer along with a J-beta primer mix. Using its own MiXCR run on the 5' RACE reads, TCRdb lists one record per CDR3 protein. The sample has 700,000 or so distinct CDR3 sequences, around two fifths seen once. The clonotype originates from an elderly man in good health. The specimen sequenced was blood. This chain connects TRBV24-1 to TRBJ2-3, with D possibly TRBD2 on 6 matching bases. CDR3 loop: CATKNSGASTDTQYF. In DNA form, the CDR3 reads TGTGCCACCAAAAATAGCGGTGCTAGCACAGATACGCAGTATTTT.